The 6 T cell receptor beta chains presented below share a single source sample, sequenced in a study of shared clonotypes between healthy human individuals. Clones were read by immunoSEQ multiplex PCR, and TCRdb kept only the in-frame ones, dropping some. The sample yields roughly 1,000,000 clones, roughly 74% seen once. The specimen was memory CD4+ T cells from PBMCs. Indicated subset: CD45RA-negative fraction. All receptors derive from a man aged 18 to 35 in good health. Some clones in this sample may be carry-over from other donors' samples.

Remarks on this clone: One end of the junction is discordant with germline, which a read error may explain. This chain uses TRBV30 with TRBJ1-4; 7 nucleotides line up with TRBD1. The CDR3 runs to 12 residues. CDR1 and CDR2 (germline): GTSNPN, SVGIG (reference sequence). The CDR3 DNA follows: TGTGCCGGGCAGGGACAGTTTGAAAAGCTGTTTTTT. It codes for CAGQGQFEKLFF.

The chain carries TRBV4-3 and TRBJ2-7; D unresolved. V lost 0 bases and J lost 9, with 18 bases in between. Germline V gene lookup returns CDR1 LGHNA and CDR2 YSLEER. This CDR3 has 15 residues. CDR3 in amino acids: CASSQDLYERWGQYF. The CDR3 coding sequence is TGCGCCAGCAGCCAAGATCTCTACGAAAGATGGGGGCAGTACTTC.

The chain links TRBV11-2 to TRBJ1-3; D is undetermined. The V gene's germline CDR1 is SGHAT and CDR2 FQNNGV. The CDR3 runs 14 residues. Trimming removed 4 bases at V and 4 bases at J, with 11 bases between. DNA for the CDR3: TGTGCCAGCAGCTCGACCGTGGGGGGAAACACCATATATTTT. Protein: CASSSTVGGNTIYF.

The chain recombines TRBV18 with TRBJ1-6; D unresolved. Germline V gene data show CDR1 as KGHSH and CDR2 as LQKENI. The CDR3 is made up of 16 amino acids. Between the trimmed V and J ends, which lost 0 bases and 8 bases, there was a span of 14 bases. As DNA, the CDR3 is TGTGCCAGCTCACCACCGTATGCGACGTCGGATTCACCCCTCCACTTT. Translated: CASSPPYATSDSPLHF.

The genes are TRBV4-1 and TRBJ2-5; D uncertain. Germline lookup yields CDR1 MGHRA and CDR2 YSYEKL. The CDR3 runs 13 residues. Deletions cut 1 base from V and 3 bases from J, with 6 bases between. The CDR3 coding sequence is TGCGCCAGCAGCCAAGCTGCCAAAGAGACCCAGTACTTC. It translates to CASSQAAKETQYF.

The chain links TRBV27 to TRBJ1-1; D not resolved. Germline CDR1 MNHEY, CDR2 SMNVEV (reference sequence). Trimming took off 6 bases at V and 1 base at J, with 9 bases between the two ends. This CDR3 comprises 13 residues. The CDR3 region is CASRPVGNTEAFF. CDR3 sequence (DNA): TGTGCCAGCAGACCCGTCGGGAACACTGAAGCTTTCTTT.